These 5 T cell receptor beta chains were all obtained from the same sample, sequenced in a study of T cell responses to AZD1222 COVID-19 vaccine. The method was immunoSEQ multiplex PCR; TCRdb's version includes in-frame clones alone and lacks a portion of them. The table lists just over 150,000 clones, 90% of them singletons. Sequences were derived from peripheral blood, sampled 28 days after the second AZD1222 dose. Every receptor here comes from an adult who received the AZD1222 COVID-19 vaccine.

The rearrangement links TRBV4-2 to TRBJ1-5; a weak D match, TRBD1 (5 bases). The length of the CDR3 is 16 residues. Germline CDR1 reads LGHNA; CDR2 reads YNFKEQ. V gave up 1 base and J gave up 6 bases, with 16 bases separating them. The CDR3 is CASSQAFGGATQPQHF. In nucleotides, the CDR3 is TGTGCCAGCAGCCAAGCCTTCGGCGGGGCTACTCAGCCCCAGCATTTT.

The chain combines TRBV5-1 with TRBJ2-6; possibly TRBD1 for D (5 bases). Trimming cost V 0 bases and J 2 bases, with 15 bases left between them. Germline V gene sequence: CDR1 SGHRS, CDR2 YFSETQ. The CDR3 totals 18 residues. The CDR3 protein is CASSLEGRVAAGANVLTF. The CDR3 coding sequence is TGCGCCAGCAGCTTGGAAGGCAGGGTTGCTGCTGGGGCCAACGTCCTGACTTTC.

This chain uses TRBV18 with TRBJ2-1; TRBD2 is a possible D gene (5 bases). The CDR3 loop spans 15 amino acids. Germline V gives CDR1 KGHSH, CDR2 LQKENI. The ends were cut back, 3 bases at V and 0 bases at J, with 9 bases in the middle. For the CDR3, the DNA is TGTGCCAGCTCACCGTTAGGGAGCTCCTACAATGAGCAGTTCTTC. Translation gives CASSPLGSSYNEQFF.

The rearrangement links TRBV5-4 to TRBJ2-7, with D uncertain. CDR1 is SGHNT and CDR2 is YYREEE in the germline V gene (reference sequence). This CDR3 comprises 13 residues. V was trimmed by 0 bases and J by 2 bases, leaving 6 bases between them. The CDR3 region is CASSLGPPYEQYF. The CDR3 DNA reads TGTGCCAGCAGCTTGGGTCCACCCTACGAGCAGTACTTC.

This sequence joins TRBV18 and TRBJ2-7; a weak D match, TRBD1 (7 bases). Trimming left V 3 bases short and J 7 bases short, with 13 bases between. CDR3 length: 13 amino acids. Germline CDR1 is KGHSH and CDR2 is LQKENI. CDR3 sequence: CASSPRGAGEQYF. CDR3 nucleotide sequence: TGTGCCAGCTCACCCAGGGGGGCTGGTGAGCAGTACTTC.